The 8 T cell receptor beta chains listed next were all sequenced from one sample in a study of regulatory and conventional T cells in RAG deficiency. Generated by immunoSEQ multiplex PCR, the TCRdb table keeps only in-frame clones and is missing some. The table shows tens of thousands of clones, with 93% occurring only once. The sorted conventional CD4+ T cells were CD25-low and CD127-high, with genomic DNA sequenced. The data also belong to a second study, concerning regulatory T cells. From that paper: The primer mix had 52 TRBV and 13 TRBJ primers.

The specimen was CD4+ T cells sorted from blood. Source of these receptors: a human donor in good health.

V is TRBV30 and J is TRBJ2-7; TRBD2 matches 7 bases. After removal of 3 bases from V and 2 bases from J, the junction contained 1 base not matched to a gene. Germline V gene sequence: CDR1 GTSNPN, CDR2 SVGIG (reference sequence). This CDR3 comprises 12 residues. The DNA for the CDR3 is TGTGCCTGGAGCAGCGGGACCTACGAGCAGTACTTC. Its translation is CAWSSGTYEQYF.

This sequence joins TRBV6-5 and TRBJ1-2, with 8 nucleotides matching TRBD1. This CDR3 has 15 amino acids. V shed 5 bases, J shed 2 bases, and the junction held 7 bases outside the gene matches. Germline assignment: CDR1 MNHEY and CDR2 SVGAGI. The CDR3 here is CASSKAGQANYGYTF. The DNA for the CDR3 is TGTGCCAGCAGTAAGGCGGGACAGGCGAACTATGGCTACACCTTC.

The genes are TRBV11-3 and TRBJ2-6; D call uncertain. The CDR3 sequence is 16 residues long. Trimming pared 5 bases from V and 0 bases from J, leaving 11 bases between. The germline V gene has CDR1 SGHNT and CDR2 YENEEA. The CDR3 here is CASSGSGHSGANVLTF. DNA of the CDR3: TGTGCCAGCAGCGGTAGTGGCCACTCTGGGGCCAACGTCCTGACTTTC.

In nucleotides, the CDR3 is TGTGCCAGCAGCCAGAAAGGTAGCGGGGGGGCGGCAGATACGCAGTATTTT. Protein product: CASSQKGSGGAADTQYF. The rearrangement uses TRBV5-4 and TRBJ2-3; 11 bases align to TRBD2. The germline gives CDR1 SGHNT, CDR2 YYREEE (reference sequence). This CDR3 spans 17 amino acids. The J segment lost 4 bases and the V segment lost 4 bases, leaving 11 bases of the junction unmatched.

The chain uses TRBV7-8 and TRBJ2-2; no clear D. The CDR3 length is 14 residues. Per the germline V gene, CDR1 is SGHVS and CDR2 is FQNEAQ. Trimming took 2 bases from V and 0 from J, leaving 4 bases between them. CDR3 nucleotide sequence: TGTGCCAGCAGCTTAAGGGCGAACACCGGGGAGCTGTTTTTT. Its protein is CASSLRANTGELFF.

CDR3 region: CSVSSAYEQYF. The CDR3 bases are TGCAGCGTCTCCTCGGCCTACGAGCAGTACTTC. The V and J genes are TRBV29-1 and TRBJ2-7, with no clear D. The CDR3 loop spans 11 amino acids. Germline V CDR1 and CDR2: SQVTM, ANQGSEA. Trimming removed 6 bases from V and 2 bases from J, with 8 bases in between.

This clone was observed a single time. CDR3 sequence reads: CASSPRGDSRVGPYEQYF. For the CDR3, the DNA is TGTGCCAGCTCACCACGGGGTGATAGTAGGGTAGGGCCCTACGAGCAGTACTTC. The rearrangement joins TRBV18 to TRBJ2-7; D is ambiguous. The CDR3 totals 18 residues. V was cut by 1 base and J by 2 bases, with 21 bases left in between. Per germline, CDR1 KGHSH and CDR2 LQKENI.

This chain connects TRBV30 to TRBJ1-2, with TRBD1 as a possible D gene (6 bases). The V end lost 1 base, the J end lost 8 bases, and 17 bases lay between the germline ends. The CDR3 has 14 amino acids. Germline V gives CDR1 GTSNPN, CDR2 SVGIG (reference sequence). CDR3 nucleotide sequence: TGTGCCTGGAGTGGTCCGGGGCAGGGGAAGGGCTACACCTTC. Its protein is CAWSGPGQGKGYTF. The full variable domain, rest sourced from reference TRBV30 and TRBJ1-2, is SQTIHQWPATLVQPVGSPLSLECTVEGTSNPNLYWYRQAAGRGLQLLFYSVGIGQISSEVPQNLSASRPQDRQFILSSKKLLLSDSGFYLCAWSGPGQGKGYTFGSGTRLTVV.